A selection of T cell receptor beta chains follows, all from one sample in a study of glioma-infiltrating T cells. TCRdb reprocessed the multiplex PCR reads via MiXCR and lists one record per CDR3 protein. The sample has around 390,000 distinct CDR3 sequences, around 45% seen once. Sequences were obtained from glioma tissue, nonneoplastic brain tissue, or PBMCs (not recorded which). These receptors were taken from a human donor with low-grade glioma or glioblastoma, undergoing nonglioma brain surgery, or in good health (not recorded which). Both conserved end residues are part of each CDR3.

TRBJ1-5 | 16 | TRBV5-4 | CASSLGGQGGNQPQHF
- | 14 | TRBV5-1 | CASSAMGGQNEQFF
TRBJ2-3 | 14 | TRBV20-1 | CSARISGRTDTQYF
TRBJ1-3 | 15 | TRBV12-3/TRBV12-4 | CASSRDRGTGNTIYF
TRBJ1-2 | 13 | TRBV20-1 | CSTSNRGAGGYTF
TRBJ1-1 | 11 | TRBV20-1 | CSPGTAEEAFF
TRBJ2-5 | 16 | TRBV28 | CASSYGLVGNQETQYF
TRBJ2-5 | 10 | TRBV29-1 | CRTDRETQYF
TRBJ1-2 | 9 | TRBV20-1 | CSANIGYTF
TRBJ2-3 | 15 | TRBV9 | CASSVDAGTSDTQYF